These 20 T cell receptor beta chains were all obtained from the same sample, sequenced in a study of T cells in narcolepsy. TCRdb keeps only in-frame clones here, not all; method: immunoSEQ multiplex PCR. The table lists approximately 40,000 clones, approximately 89% of them singletons. Sequenced input: CD45RA- memory CD4+ T cells from PBMCs. The receptors shown here come from a human donor with narcolepsy.

This clone was recorded a few times. The sample has other DNA sequences that encode this CDR3 too. The chain combines TRBV19 with TRBJ1-3; tentative D call: TRBD1 (6 bases). The germline V gene encodes CDR1 LNHDA and CDR2 SQIVND (reference sequence). This CDR3 is 14 amino acids long. Trimming cost V 7 bases and J 1 base, with 11 bases left between them. Here the CDR3 DNA reads TGTGCCAGTAATCGGGGGGCTTCTGGAAACACCATATATTTT. Amino acid sequence: CASNRGASGNTIYF.

V gene TRBV6-7 combines with J gene TRBJ1-3; D is unresolved. TRBV6-7 is reported as an ORF; its role is uncertain. The CDR3 is 16 residues long. Trimming cost V 0 bases and J 0 bases, with 9 bases left between them. Here the CDR3 reads CASSYSDRNSGNTIYF. The CDR3 DNA sequence: TGTGCCAGCAGTTACTCGGATCGAAACTCTGGAAACACCATATATTTT.

This sequence joins TRBV18 and TRBJ2-5; the D gene could be TRBD1 or TRBD2 (5 bases each). The DNA matches TRBJ2-7 better at its end, which makes the J call doubtful. In germline, CDR1 is KGHSH, CDR2 LQKENI. This CDR3 is built from 13 residues. CDR3 loop: CASSPGRGYEQYF. CDR3 in DNA: TGTGCCAGCTCACCGGGACGAGGCTACGAGCAGTACTTC.

The genes are TRBV6-1 and TRBJ2-3; no reliable D call. Per the germline V gene, CDR1 is MNHNS and CDR2 is SASEGT. With 4 bases removed from V and 10 bases from J, the gap between germline ends came to 3 bases. The CDR3 runs to 9 residues. CDR3: CASSGAQYF. Written as DNA, the CDR3 is TGTGCCAGCAGTGGAGCGCAGTATTTT.

The chain carries TRBV7-2 and TRBJ1-3; D is unresolved. CDR3 size: 17 residues. V was cut by 1 base and J by 0 bases, with 13 bases left in between. Germline V CDR1 and CDR2: SGHTA, FQGNSA. The CDR3 here is CASSLGQSPSSGNTIYF. CDR3 nucleotides: TGTGCCAGCAGCTTAGGGCAGTCCCCGAGCTCTGGAAACACCATATATTTT.

The genes are TRBV4-3 and TRBJ1-2; D remains unclear. CDR3 length: 17 amino acids. V was trimmed by 0 bases and J by 4 bases, leaving 18 bases between them. Per germline, CDR1 LGHNA and CDR2 YSLEER. CDR3 loop: CASSQEFISRLRYGYTF. The CDR3 nucleotides are TGCGCCAGCAGCCAAGAATTTATTTCCCGGCTTCGCTATGGCTACACCTTC.

The J gene is TRBJ2-3, the V gene TRBV5-4; 10 bases match TRBD1. V lost 4 bases, J lost 5 bases, and 13 bases stayed unmatched. This CDR3 has 17 amino acids. Germline CDR1 reads SGHNT; CDR2 reads YYREEE (reference sequence). CDR3 sequence (DNA): TGTGCCAGCAGCCATAACACCGGGACAGGGGTTCAAGATACGCAGTATTTT. This codes for CASSHNTGTGVQDTQYF.

This clone was seen once. The chain has TRBV7-9 and TRBJ2-1, with D unresolved. Germline V gene sequence: CDR1 SEHNR, CDR2 FQNEAQ (reference sequence). The CDR3 loop spans 13 amino acids. The V end was cut by 8 bases, the J end by 8 bases, with 16 bases between. Here the CDR3 DNA reads TGTGCCAGCGTCCCAGGAAGGAGCGATGAGCAGTTCTTC. Amino acids: CASVPGRSDEQFF.

This rearrangement joins TRBV15 to TRBJ1-1; 10 nucleotides agree with TRBD1. V dropped 5 bases and J dropped 3; count of bases not matched to a gene: 3. CDR1 and CDR2 (germline): LNHNV, YYDKDF (reference sequence). The CDR3 runs to 14 residues. As DNA, the CDR3 is TGTGCCACCAGCGGAGGACAGGGGGACACTGAAGCTTTCTTT. It translates to CATSGGQGDTEAFF.

The chain has TRBV6-1 and TRBJ1-1, with D unclear. Trimming pared 2 bases from V and 11 bases from J, leaving 12 bases between. This CDR3 spans 12 amino acids. CDR1 and CDR2 from the germline V gene are MNHNS and SASEGT. DNA of the CDR3: TGTGCCAGCAGTGAACTCAGGCTGGCGGCTTTCTTT. Translation: CASSELRLAAFF.

The chain is built from TRBV30 and TRBJ1-2; maybe TRBD1 (5 bases). The V end lost 5 bases, the J end lost 3 bases, and 10 bases lay between the germline ends. The germline V gene encodes CDR1 GTSNPN and CDR2 SVGIG (reference sequence). CDR3 length: 12 residues. The CDR3 loop is CAWAGSDYGYTF. The CDR3 nucleotides read TGTGCCTGGGCAGGGTCGGACTATGGCTACACCTTC.

V usage is TRBV28 and J usage is TRBJ1-4; 9 bases align to TRBD1. CDR3 length: 18 amino acids. Germline CDR1 reads MDHEN; CDR2 reads SYDVKM. Trimming took 4 bases from V and 8 from J; bases not matched to a gene: 17. This chain's CDR3 is CASSSDRRDRASSEKLFF. CDR3 bases: TGTGCCAGCAGTTCGGACCGACGGGACAGGGCATCTTCAGAAAAACTGTTTTTT.

The chain links TRBV6-1 to TRBJ2-5; 8 nucleotides match TRBD1. The J call is in doubt because the DNA end fits TRBJ2-7 better. From germline, CDR1 is MNHNS and CDR2 SASEGT. This CDR3 region has 13 residues. The CDR3 loop is CASPGGGSYEQYF. The CDR3 DNA reads TGTGCCAGCCCAGGGGGCGGATCCTACGAGCAGTACTTC.

J is TRBJ2-1 and V is TRBV15, with D perhaps TRBD2 (6 bases). V lost 0 bases and J lost 9, with 15 bases in between. CDR3 length: 15 residues. Germline assignment: CDR1 LNHNV and CDR2 YYDKDF (reference sequence). The DNA of the CDR3 is TGTGCCACCAGCAGAGATCGGGGGTACCGGGGTGAGCAGTTCTTC. It translates to CATSRDRGYRGEQFF.

This clone is a singleton in its sample. V is TRBV18 and J is TRBJ2-2; D ambiguous. V was clipped by 3 bases and J by 1 base, with 6 bases between them. Germline V CDR1 and CDR2: KGHSH, LQKENI. The CDR3 consists of 14 residues. CDR3 nucleotide sequence: TGTGCCAGCTCACCCAGACAGAACACCGGGGAGCTGTTTTTT. It specifies CASSPRQNTGELFF.

This chain connects TRBV7-2 to TRBJ2-3; TRBD1 might be the D (5 bases). The V and J ends lost 6 bases and 4 bases respectively, with 14 bases between them. The length of the CDR3 is 14 residues. CDR1 is SGHTA and CDR2 is FQGNSA in the germline V gene. DNA of the CDR3: TGTGCCAGCAGTTTACCGACAGAGGCAGATACGCAGTATTTT. Amino acid sequence: CASSLPTEADTQYF.

The chain combines TRBV10-3 with TRBJ1-1; D is uncertain. V lost 4 bases and J lost 8, with 14 bases in between. In germline, CDR1 is ENHRY, CDR2 SYGVKD. The CDR3 loop spans 13 amino acids. CDR3 amino acids: CAISGGGSEEAFF. The DNA for the CDR3 is TGTGCCATCAGTGGTGGCGGGTCCGAGGAAGCTTTCTTT.

This clone was counted a single time. This chain joins TRBV7-2 and TRBJ2-5; D gene ambiguous. The length of the CDR3 is 13 residues. Trimming took off 5 bases at V and 7 bases at J, with 14 bases between the two ends. The germline V gene has CDR1 SGHTA and CDR2 FQGNSA. The CDR3 reads CASSPRTVMTQYF. The CDR3 bases are TGTGCCAGCAGCCCTAGGACCGTGATGACCCAGTACTTC. Full variable domain (rest looked up from reference TRBV7-2 and TRBJ2-5): GAGVSQSPSNKVTEKGKDVELRCDPISGHTALYWYRQSLGQGLEFLIYFQGNSAPDKSGLPSDRFSAERTGGSVSTLTIQRTQQEDSAVYLCASSPRTVMTQYFGPGTRLLVL.

The chain couples TRBV4-1 to TRBJ1-2; D unresolved. CDR3 length equals 17 residues. Between the trimmed V and J ends, which lost 0 bases and 14 bases, there was a span of 28 bases. CDR1 is MGHRA and CDR2 is YSYEKL in the germline V gene. The CDR3 spells CASSQEGSGSGAYGRTF. For the CDR3, the DNA is TGCGCCAGCAGCCAAGAAGGTTCAGGCAGCGGAGCCTATGGTCGGACCTTC.

The gene calls are TRBV2 and TRBJ1-1; D not resolved. CDR3 length: 13 residues. Trimming removed 8 bases from V and 4 bases from J, with 14 bases in between. Germline V gene lookup returns CDR1 SNHLY and CDR2 FYNNEI. The CDR3 sequence is CASGSQEGTEAFF. In nucleotides, the CDR3 is TGTGCCAGCGGCTCCCAGGAAGGCACTGAAGCTTTCTTT.